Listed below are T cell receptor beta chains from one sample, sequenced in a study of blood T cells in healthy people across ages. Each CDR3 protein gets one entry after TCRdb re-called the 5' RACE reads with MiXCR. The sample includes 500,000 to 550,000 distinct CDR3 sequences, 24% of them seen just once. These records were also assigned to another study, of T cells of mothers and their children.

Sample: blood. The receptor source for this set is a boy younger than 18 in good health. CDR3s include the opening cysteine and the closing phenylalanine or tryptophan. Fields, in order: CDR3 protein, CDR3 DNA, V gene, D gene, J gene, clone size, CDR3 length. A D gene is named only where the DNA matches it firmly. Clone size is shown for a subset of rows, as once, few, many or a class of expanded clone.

CASSYPRTLQETQYF	TGTGCCAGCAGTTACCCCCGGACACTACAAGAGACCCAGTACTTC	TRBV6-6	NA	TRBJ2-5	NA	15
CSARGGANWNEQCF	TGCAGCGCTAGAGGGGGGGCAAACTGGAATGAGCAGTGCTTC	TRBV20-1	NA	TRBJ2-1	NA	14
CASSLAGVTAYEQYF	TGTGCCAGCAGCTTAGCGGGAGTCACAGCCTACGAGCAGTACTTC	TRBV7-2	NA	TRBJ2-7	NA	15
CASSFGDSTYEQYF	TGTGCCAGCAGTTTCGGGGACTCTACCTACGAGCAGTACTTC	TRBV12-3/TRBV12-4	NA	TRBJ2-7	few	14
CASSPPALRDNTEAFF	TGTGCCAGCAGCCCACCGGCGTTGAGGGACAACACTGAAGCTTTCTTT	TRBV6-6	NA	TRBJ1-1	NA	16
CSAPGSTEAFF	TGCAGTGCCCCGGGGAGCACTGAAGCTTTCTTT	TRBV20-1	NA	TRBJ1-1	few	11
CAISGTGADTEAFF	TGTGCCATCAGTGGGACAGGGGCGGACACTGAAGCTTTCTTT	TRBV10-3	TRBD1	TRBJ1-1	few	14
CASSENPASGRSYEQHF	TGTGCCAGCAGTGAAAACCCAGCTAGCGGGAGATCCTACGAGCAGCACTTC	TRBV6-1	TRBD2	TRBJ2-1	few	17
CAISYSGTGTTEAFF	TGTGCCATCAGTTACTCCGGGACAGGGACCACTGAAGCTTTCTTT	TRBV10-3	TRBD1	TRBJ1-1	NA	15
CATSEPTSGGAPDTQYF	TGTGCCACCAGTGAACCGACTAGCGGGGGGGCCCCAGATACGCAGTATTTT	TRBV24-1	TRBD2	TRBJ2-3	few	17
CASNRYWSSYNEQFF	TGTGCCAGCAACCGGTACTGGTCTTCCTACAATGAGCAGTTCTTC	TRBV6-6	NA	TRBJ2-1	NA	15
CASSRGSAGGPPDTQYF	TGCGCCAGCAGCAGGGGTTCGGCGGGGGGGCCCCCAGATACGCAGTATTTT	TRBV5-1	TRBD2	TRBJ2-3	NA	17
CASSLMGEKLVF	TGTGCCAGCTCCCTAATGGGTGAAAAACTGGTTTTT	TRBV4-2	NA	TRBJ1-4	few	12
CASILGGAYNSPLHF	TGTGCCAGCATCCTAGGAGGGGCCTATAATTCACCCCTCCACTTT	TRBV28	NA	TRBJ1-6	NA	15
CASSYSYGFEQYF	TGTGCCAGCAGTTACTCTTACGGGTTCGAGCAGTACTTC	TRBV6-2/TRBV6-3	NA	TRBJ2-7	NA	13
CASSPGDRPNYGYTF	TGTGCCAGCTCACCCGGGGACAGACCTAACTATGGCTACACCTTC	TRBV18	TRBD1	TRBJ1-2	NA	15
CSAREGRGGNNEQFF	TGCAGTGCTAGAGAGGGGCGCGGGGGAAACAATGAGCAGTTCTTC	TRBV20-1	TRBD2	TRBJ2-1	NA	15
CASRTSGGPGAKNIQYF	TGTGCCAGCAGAACTAGCGGGGGGCCGGGGGCCAAAAACATTCAGTACTTC	TRBV6-1	TRBD2	TRBJ2-4	NA	17
CASSLILTAYEQYF	TGTGCCAGCAGCTTGATTTTGACGGCCTACGAGCAGTACTTC	TRBV5-5	NA	TRBJ2-7	NA	14
CASSLGGGGPAYEQYF	TGTGCCAGCAGCTTAGGGGGAGGAGGTCCGGCCTACGAGCAGTACTTC	TRBV7-2	NA	TRBJ2-7	few	16